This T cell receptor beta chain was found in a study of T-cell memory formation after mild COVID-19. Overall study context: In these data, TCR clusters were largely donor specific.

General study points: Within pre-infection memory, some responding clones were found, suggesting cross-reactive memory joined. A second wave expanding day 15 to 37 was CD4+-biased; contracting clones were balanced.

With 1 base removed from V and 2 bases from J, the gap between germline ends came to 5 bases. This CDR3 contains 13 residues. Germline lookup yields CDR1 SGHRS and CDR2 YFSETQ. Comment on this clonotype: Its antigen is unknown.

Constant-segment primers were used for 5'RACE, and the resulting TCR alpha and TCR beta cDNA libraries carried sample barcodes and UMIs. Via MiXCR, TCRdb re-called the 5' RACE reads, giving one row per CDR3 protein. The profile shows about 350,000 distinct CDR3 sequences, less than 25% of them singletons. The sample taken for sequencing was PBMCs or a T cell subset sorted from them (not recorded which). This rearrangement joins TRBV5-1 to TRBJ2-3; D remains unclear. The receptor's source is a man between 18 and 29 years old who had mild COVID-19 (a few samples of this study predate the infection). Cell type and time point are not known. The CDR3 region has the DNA TGCGCCAGCAGCTTGTTAGACACAGATACGCAGTATTTT. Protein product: CASSLLDTDTQYF. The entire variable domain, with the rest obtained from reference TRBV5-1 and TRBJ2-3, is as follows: KAGVTQTPRYLIKTRGQQVTLSCSPISGHRSVSWYQQTPGQGLQFLFEYFSETQRNKGNFPGRFSGRQFSNSRSEMNVSTLELGDSALYLCASSLLDTDTQYFGPGTRLTVL.